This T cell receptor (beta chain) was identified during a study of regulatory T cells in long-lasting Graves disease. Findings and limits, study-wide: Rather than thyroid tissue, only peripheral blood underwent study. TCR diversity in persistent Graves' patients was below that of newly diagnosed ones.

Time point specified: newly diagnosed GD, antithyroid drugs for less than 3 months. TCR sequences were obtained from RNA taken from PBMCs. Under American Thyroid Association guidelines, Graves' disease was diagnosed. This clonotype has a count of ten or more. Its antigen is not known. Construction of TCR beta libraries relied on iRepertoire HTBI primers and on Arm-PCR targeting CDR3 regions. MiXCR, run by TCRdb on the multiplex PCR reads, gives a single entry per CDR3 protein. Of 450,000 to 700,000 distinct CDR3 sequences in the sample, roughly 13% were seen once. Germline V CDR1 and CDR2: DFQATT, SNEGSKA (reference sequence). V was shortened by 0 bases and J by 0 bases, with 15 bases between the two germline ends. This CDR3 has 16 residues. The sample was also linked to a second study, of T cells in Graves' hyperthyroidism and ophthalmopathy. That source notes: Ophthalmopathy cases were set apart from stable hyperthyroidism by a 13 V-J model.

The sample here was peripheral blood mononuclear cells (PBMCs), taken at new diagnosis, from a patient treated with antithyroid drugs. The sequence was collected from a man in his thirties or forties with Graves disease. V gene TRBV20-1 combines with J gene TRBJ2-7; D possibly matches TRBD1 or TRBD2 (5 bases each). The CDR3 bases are TGCAGTGCTAGAGATCTAGGGACGATGAGCTCCTACGAGCAGTACTTC. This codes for CSARDLGTMSSYEQYF.